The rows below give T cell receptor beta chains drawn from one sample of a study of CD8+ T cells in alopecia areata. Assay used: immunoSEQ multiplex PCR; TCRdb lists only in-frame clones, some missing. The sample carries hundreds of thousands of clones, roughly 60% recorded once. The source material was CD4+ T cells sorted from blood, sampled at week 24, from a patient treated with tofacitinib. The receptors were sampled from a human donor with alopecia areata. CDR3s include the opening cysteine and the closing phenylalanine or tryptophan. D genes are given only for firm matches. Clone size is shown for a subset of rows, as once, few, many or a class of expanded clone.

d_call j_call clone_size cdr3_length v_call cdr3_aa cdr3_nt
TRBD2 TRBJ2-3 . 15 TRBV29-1 CSVEGLAGGTDTQYF TGCAGCGTTGAAGGGCTAGCGGGGGGCACAGATACGCAGTATTTT
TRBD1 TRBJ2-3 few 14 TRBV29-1 CSVERGPSTDTQYF TGCAGCGTTGAAAGGGGGCCCTCCACAGATACGCAGTATTTT
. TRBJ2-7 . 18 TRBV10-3 CAISESRASGGQTYEQYF TGTGCCATCAGTGAGTCTCGGGCTTCGGGGGGACAGACCTACGAGCAGTACTTC
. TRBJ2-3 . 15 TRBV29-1 CSVEDRALGTDTQYF TGCAGCGTTGAAGATCGAGCGTTAGGCACAGATACGCAGTATTTT
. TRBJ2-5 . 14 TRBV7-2 CASSQNRVQETQYF TGTGCCAGCAGCCAAAACAGGGTCCAAGAGACCCAGTACTTC
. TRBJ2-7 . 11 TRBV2 CASNLAYEQYF TGTGCCAGCAATCTTGCATACGAGCAGTACTTC
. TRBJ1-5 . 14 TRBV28 CASTLGGGNQPQHF TGTGCCAGCACCCTGGGGGGGGGCAATCAGCCCCAGCATTTT
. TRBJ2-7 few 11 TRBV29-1 CSVLRTYEQYF TGCAGCGTTCTGCGAACCTACGAGCAGTACTTC
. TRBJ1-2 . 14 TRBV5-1 CASSPGAGNYGYTF TGCGCCAGCAGCCCCGGAGCCGGGAACTATGGCTACACCTTC
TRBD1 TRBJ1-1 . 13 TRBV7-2 CASSLRGHTEAFF TGTGCCAGCAGCCTCAGGGGGCACACTGAAGCTTTCTTT
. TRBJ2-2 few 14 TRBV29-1 CSVAAGDRTGELFF TGCAGCGTGGCCGCAGGGGACCGGACCGGGGAGCTGTTTTTT
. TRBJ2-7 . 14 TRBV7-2 CASSLKARTYEQYF TGTGCCAGCAGCTTAAAGGCACGGACCTACGAGCAGTACTTC
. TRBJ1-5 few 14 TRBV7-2 CASSLDSSNQPQHF TGTGCCAGCAGCTTAGATAGTAGCAATCAGCCCCAGCATTTT
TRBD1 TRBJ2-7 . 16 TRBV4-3 CASSPQLGTGDYEQYF TGCGCCAGCAGCCCCCAGCTTGGGACAGGGGACTACGAGCAGTACTTC
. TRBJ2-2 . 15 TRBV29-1 CSVGGRLADTGELFF TGCAGCGTTGGAGGCAGGCTCGCGGACACCGGGGAGCTGTTTTTT
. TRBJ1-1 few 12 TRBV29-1 CSVSQGNTEAFF TGCAGCGTTTCACAGGGGAACACTGAAGCTTTCTTT
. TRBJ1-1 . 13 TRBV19 CASSQKTLVEAFF TGTGCCAGTAGCCAAAAGACACTGGTCGAAGCTTTCTTT
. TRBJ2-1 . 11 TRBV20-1 CSATTRGEQFF TGCAGTGCTACTACCAGGGGTGAGCAGTTCTTC
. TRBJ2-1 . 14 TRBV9 CASSVLPGGNEQFF TGTGCCAGCAGCGTACTACCCGGCGGCAATGAGCAGTTCTTC
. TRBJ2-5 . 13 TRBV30 CAWTGRTRETQYF TGTGCCTGGACGGGCAGAACGAGGGAGACCCAGTACTTC
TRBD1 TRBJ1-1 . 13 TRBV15 CATRQGRDTEAFF TGTGCCACCCGACAGGGGAGGGACACTGAAGCTTTCTTT
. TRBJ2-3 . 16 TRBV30 CAWSVRRGPYTDTQYF TGTGCCTGGAGTGTGAGGCGGGGGCCTTACACAGATACGCAGTATTTT
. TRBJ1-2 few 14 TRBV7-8 CASTLGRVDYGYTF TGTGCCAGCACCCTCGGGAGGGTGGACTATGGCTACACCTTC
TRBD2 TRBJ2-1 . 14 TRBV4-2 CASRSGGVDNEQFF TGTGCCAGCAGGTCGGGAGGGGTGGACAATGAGCAGTTCTTC
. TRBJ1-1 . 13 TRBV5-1 CASSLHRDTEAFF TGCGCCAGCAGCTTGCATCGGGACACTGAAGCTTTCTTT
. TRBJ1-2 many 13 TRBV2 CASSEASAGGYTF TGTGCCAGCAGTGAAGCCTCGGCCGGAGGCTACACCTTC